The 23 T cell receptor beta chains in this list originate from one sample, sequenced in a study of Graves' ophthalmopathy and Graves' hyperthyroidism. The authors amplified TCR beta CDR3 regions from RNA transcripts. Following a first-round RT-PCR that used HTBI primers, a second-round multiplex PCR was carried out. TCRdb passed the multiplex PCR reads through MiXCR, listing each CDR3 protein once. This table holds almost 750,000 distinct CDR3 sequences, 35% to 50% found once. The sequenced sample was peripheral blood. These receptors came from an adult man with Graves' ophthalmopathy.

About this clonotype itself: A junction end diverges from the germline sequence, so it may reflect a read error. This chain's CDR3 is CASSLDITDTGELVF. CDR3 DNA: TGTGCCAGCAGTCTGGACATTACGGACACCGGGGAGCTGGTTTTT. V usage is TRBV7-9 and J usage is TRBJ2-2; D may match TRBD1 or TRBD2 (5 bases each). The CDR3 runs to 15 residues. Germline assignment: CDR1 SEHNR and CDR2 FQNEAQ (reference sequence).

A remark on this clonotype: A much bigger clone sits one base away, suggesting this may be a read error. V usage is TRBV10-3 and J usage is TRBJ1-5; D call uncertain. The CDR3 covers 13 residues. The V end was cut by 5 bases, the J end by 2 bases, with 7 bases between. The germline CDR1 and CDR2 sequences are ENHRY and SYGVKD. The CDR3 region has the DNA TGTGCCATCAGTCCTCGGGGCAATCAGCCCCAGCATTTT. Its translation: CAISPRGNQPQHF.

This clonotype was seen ten or more times. The gene calls are TRBV10-2 and TRBJ2-5; 8 positions match TRBD2. The J segment lost 2 bases and the V segment lost 1 base, leaving 6 bases of the junction unmatched. Germline CDR1 WSHSY, CDR2 SAAADI. The CDR3 consists of 16 residues. The CDR3 is CASSELVAGPQETQYF. CDR3 in DNA: TGCGCCAGCAGTGAGTTAGTAGCGGGACCTCAAGAGACCCAGTACTTC.

V and J are TRBV6-1 and TRBJ2-3; 7 nucleotides match TRBD1. The junction had 4 bases not matched to a gene; V was cut back by 7 bases and J by 0 bases. CDR1 is MNHNS and CDR2 is SASEGT in the germline V gene. The CDR3 has 14 residues. CDR3 sequence reads: CASKRDSSTDTQYF. The CDR3 nucleotides are TGTGCCAGCAAACGGGACAGTAGCACAGATACGCAGTATTTT.

Comment on this clonotype: One junction end does not reproduce the germline sequence, and a read error may be involved. The V gene is TRBV10-2, the J gene TRBJ2-5, with 8 bases identical to TRBD1. Germline assignment: CDR1 WSHSY and CDR2 SAAADI. The CDR3 loop spans 15 amino acids. In DNA, the CDR3 is TGCGCCAGCAGTGAACAGGGGGGTTTGGGAGAGGCCCAGTACTTC. This sequence encodes CASSEQGGLGEAQYF.

The chain has TRBV9 and TRBJ2-5, with D unresolved. V was clipped by 0 bases and J by 1 base, with 10 bases between them. CDR3 length: 15 amino acids. Germline CDR1 and CDR2: SGDLS and YYNGEE. The CDR3: CASSVGVRPQETQYF. In DNA form, the CDR3 reads TGTGCCAGCAGCGTAGGGGTAAGGCCCCAAGAGACCCAGTACTTC.

This clonotype was recorded many times. This chain uses TRBV2 with TRBJ2-7; D not certain. The V gene lost 4 bases and the J gene lost 6 bases, with 7 bases spanning the gap. CDR1 is SNHLY, CDR2 FYNNEI, per germline. The CDR3 is made up of 11 amino acids. The CDR3 sequence: CASSGGSEQYF. In DNA form, the CDR3 reads TGTGCCAGCAGTGGCGGTTCCGAGCAGTACTTC.

The chain carries TRBV11-1 and TRBJ2-7, with 8 bases identical to TRBD2. V was pared by 6 bases and J by 2 bases, with 9 bases of the junction left unmatched. From germline, CDR1 is SGHAT and CDR2 FQDESV (reference sequence). CDR3 length: 15 residues. CDR3 sequence reads: CASSSPLADPYEQYF. CDR3 coding DNA: TGTGCCAGCAGTTCCCCACTAGCGGATCCCTACGAGCAGTACTTC.

This clonotype has a single count. The chain links TRBV20-1 to TRBJ1-2; TRBD1 might be the D (5 bases). Per germline, CDR1 DFQATT and CDR2 SNEGSKA (reference sequence). V lost 5 bases to trimming and J lost 8 bases, with 18 bases between them. The length of the CDR3 is 13 residues. CDR3 coding DNA: TGCAGTGCTGGGGCTCAGGGCCGAGGGGGCTACACCTTC. This sequence encodes CSAGAQGRGGYTF.

The chain uses TRBV7-2 and TRBJ1-6; D is perhaps TRBD1 (5 bases). The CDR3 consists of 12 residues. Trimming shortened V by 6 bases and J by 10 bases, and 10 bases separated the two germline ends. The V gene's germline CDR1 is SGHTA and CDR2 FQGNSA. The CDR3 reads CASSSGGSPLHF. DNA of the CDR3: TGTGCCAGCAGTTCCGGGGGATCACCCCTCCACTTT.

To note about this clonotype: This could be a read error, since a much larger clone is one nucleotide away. The chain is built from TRBV7-9 and TRBJ2-7; 7 bases match TRBD1. The CDR3 is 13 amino acids. Germline values: CDR1 SEHNR, CDR2 FQNEAQ (reference sequence). CDR3 amino acids: CTSSIRQGEAQYF. The CDR3 bases are TGTACCAGCAGCATCAGACAGGGTGAAGCGCAGTACTTC.

The chain joins TRBV7-9 to TRBJ2-2, with D unresolved. The CDR3 spans 15 residues. Germline V lookup: CDR1 SEHNR, CDR2 FQNEAQ (reference sequence). Trimming removed 5 bases at V and 0 bases at J, with 10 bases between. CDR3 DNA: TGTGCCAGCAGCCCTGACGAGACGAACACCGGGGAGCTGTTTTTT. This codes for CASSPDETNTGELFF.

This clonotype occurred a few times. The V gene is TRBV25-1, the J gene TRBJ2-2; D call uncertain. Germline CDR1 MGHDK, CDR2 SYGVNS. V dropped 5 bases and J dropped 6 bases, with 7 bases sitting between them. There are 12 residues in the CDR3. The CDR3 protein is CASSSNPGELFF. As DNA, the CDR3 is TGTGCCAGCAGTAGTAACCCCGGGGAGCTGTTTTTT.

The V gene is TRBV10-3, the J gene TRBJ2-7; 8 nucleotides line up with TRBD1. V lost 10 bases, J lost 0 bases, and 11 bases stayed unmatched. Per germline, CDR1 ENHRY and CDR2 SYGVKD. The CDR3 runs to 15 residues. The CDR3 DNA sequence: TGTGCCAGTAGTGACCGGGACAGGTACTCCTACGAGCAGTACTTC. This translates into CASSDRDRYSYEQYF.

On this clonotype itself: A much bigger clone sits one base away, suggesting this may be a read error. The chain recombines TRBV10-3 with TRBJ2-7; 8 nucleotides match TRBD1. The germline V gene encodes CDR1 ENHRY and CDR2 SYGVKD. The CDR3 is 14 residues long. The CDR3: CAVSRGREDYEQYF. As DNA, the CDR3 is TGTGCCGTCAGCAGGGGGCGCGAAGACTACGAGCAGTACTTC.

This clonotype showed up just a few times. This CDR3 is CASSLLAGGDGELFF. Written as DNA, the CDR3 is TGTGCCAGCAGTTTGCTGGCGGGGGGGGACGGGGAGCTGTTTTTT. This chain connects TRBV12-3 or TRBV12-4 to TRBJ2-2, with TRBD2 matching over 9 bases. V lost 3 bases to trimming and J lost 7 bases; unmatched junction nucleotides: 6. This CDR3 has 15 amino acids.

The genes are TRBV7-8 and TRBJ1-5, with D possibly being TRBD1 (6 bases). The germline V gene encodes CDR1 SGHVS and CDR2 FQNEAQ. The length of the CDR3 is 15 residues. Deletions cut 1 base from V and 6 bases from J, with 13 bases between. CDR3 amino acids: CASSLGMTGRQPQHF. The CDR3 DNA follows: TGTGCCAGCAGCTTAGGGATGACAGGACGTCAGCCCCAGCATTTT. Filled out from reference TRBV7-8 and TRBJ1-5, the complete variable domain reads GAGVSQSPRYKVAKRGQDVALRCDPISGHVSLFWYQQALGQGPEFLTYFQNEAQLDKSGLPSDRFFAERPEGSVSTLKIQRTQQEDSAVYLCASSLGMTGRQPQHFGDGTRLSIL.

This clonotype was picked up a small number of times. The CDR3 DNA reads as TGTGCCAGCAGACAGGAGGGACAGGGGGCCCGTGGCTACACCTTC. Protein sequence: CASRQEGQGARGYTF. The chain has TRBV7-2 and TRBJ1-2; 12 nucleotides agree with TRBD1. V trimming: 6 bases; J trimming: 7 bases; junction bases outside the gene matches: 9. Germline values: CDR1 SGHTA, CDR2 FQGNSA. The CDR3 is 15 amino acids.

This chain joins TRBV15 and TRBJ2-3, with D possibly matching TRBD2 (5 bases). Trimming took 2 bases from V and 0 from J, leaving 15 bases between them. Per the germline V gene, CDR1 is LNHNV and CDR2 is YYDKDF (reference sequence). The CDR3 has 17 residues. CDR3 sequence reads: CATSRYGGGMSTDTQYF. DNA of the CDR3: TGTGCCACCAGCAGATACGGCGGAGGAATGAGCACAGATACGCAGTATTTT. Complete variable domain (other parts from reference TRBV15 and TRBJ2-3): DAMVIQNPRYQVTQFGKPVTLSCSQTLNHNVMYWYQQKSSQAPKLLFHYYDKDFNNEADTPDNFQSRRPNTSFCFLDIRSPGLGDTAMYLCATSRYGGGMSTDTQYFGPGTRLTVL.

V usage is TRBV6-2 or TRBV6-3 and J usage is TRBJ2-7, with 7 bases lining up with TRBD1. Trimming cost V 5 bases and J 6 bases; bases outside gene matches: 13. The CDR3 runs to 15 residues. Germline V gives CDR1 MNHEY, CDR2 SVGEGT. The CDR3 DNA is TGTGCCAGCAGTGCCACCGGGACAGCAGTTTCCGAGCAGTACTTC. Translated, it gives CASSATGTAVSEQYF.

This rearrangement joins TRBV2 to TRBJ1-3; a weak D match, TRBD1 (6 bases). The germline V gene encodes CDR1 SNHLY and CDR2 FYNNEI. This CDR3 is built from 15 residues. V was clipped by 8 bases and J by 0 bases, with 14 bases between them. In DNA form, the CDR3 reads TGTGCCAGCGGAATTCTAGGGGGCTCTGGAAACACCATATATTTT. Translated: CASGILGGSGNTIYF.

V and J are TRBV19 and TRBJ1-2; 9 nucleotides agree with TRBD1. This CDR3 has 13 residues. Trimming cost V 6 bases and J 11 bases; bases outside gene matches: 10. Per germline, CDR1 LNHDA and CDR2 SQIVND (reference sequence). The CDR3 region is CASSYGDRAWYTF. DNA for the CDR3: TGTGCCAGTAGCTACGGGGACAGGGCCTGGTACACCTTC.

This clonotype was counted a single time. V gene TRBV16 combines with J gene TRBJ2-2; no definite D call. Germline CDR1 is KGHSY and CDR2 is FQNENV. The CDR3 consists of 13 residues. Between the trimmed V and J ends, which lost 7 bases and 7 bases, there was a span of 13 bases. CDR3 region: CASNPRFGGELFF. The CDR3, as DNA: TGTGCCAGCAACCCCCGATTCGGCGGGGAGCTGTTTTTT.